What follows is one T cell receptor beta chain and its context. The antigen is unknown. The V gene's germline CDR1 is MNHNY and CDR2 SVGAGI (reference sequence). The ends were cut back, 10 bases at V and 1 base at J, with 10 bases in the middle. The CDR3 extends over 12 amino acids. Unique molecular identifiers had been added to the TCR beta cDNA libraries. T cells numbering roughly 0.95 to 10 million yielded roughly 0.5 million cDNA molecules. TCRdb reprocessed the PCR reads via MiXCR and lists one record per CDR3 protein. Of hundreds of thousands of distinct CDR3 sequences detected, just under 30% appear once; the ten largest clones hold roughly 0.57%. This sample was taken from a study of post-analysis software for immune sequencing data. Findings and limits, study-wide: In patients, TRBV5-6, TRBV5-1 and TRBV20-1 belonged to about five TRBV segments found more frequently than in controls. Normalized Chao1 diversity was significantly reduced in patients versus controls.

This clonotype originated in a girl aged 5-17 years with multiple sclerosis. The gene calls are TRBV6-6 and TRBJ1-1, with D hard to call. The sequenced sample consisted of blood. The CDR3 sequence: CAITDPNTEAFF. CDR3 DNA: TGTGCCATCACGGATCCGAACACTGAAGCTTTCTTT.